This T cell receptor beta chain is from a study of blood T cell repertoires in COVID-19. Germline CDR1 MNHEY, CDR2 SVGEGT. V was pared by 4 bases and J by 5 bases, with 20 bases between. CDR3 length equals 16 residues. Per the authors' pipeline: Amplification of reference gene primers was used by the study to estimate nucleated cell counts. Assay: immunoSEQ multiplex PCR; the TCRdb copy retains only in-frame clones and omits some. That table furnishes V, J and clone size, whereas the DNA furnished D and trimming. Among 46,000 or so clones, approximately 87% were seen once, and the ten largest hold roughly 12%.

Sequencing was done on a sample of peripheral blood. The rearrangement joins TRBV6-2 or TRBV6-3 to TRBJ1-1, with D tentatively TRBD1 (6 bases). The clonotype was recovered from a human donor in a cohort sampled during active COVID-19. This CDR3 is CASSFELTGQGTEAFF. CDR3 sequence (DNA): TGTGCCAGCAGTTTTGAACTGACAGGCCAGGGGACTGAAGCTTTCTTT.